The rows below give T cell receptor beta chains drawn from one sample of a study of T cell responses to AZD1222 COVID-19 vaccine. Using immunoSEQ multiplex PCR, the repertoire was profiled, and TCRdb retains in-frame clones only, with some absent. This repertoire shows 100,000 to 150,000 clones, 90% found once; its top ten account for less than 4.5%. The material sequenced was peripheral blood, taken on day 0 of MenACWY control vaccination. These receptor sequences come from an adult in good health. Each CDR3 is given without its conserved first and last residue. Not all rows give a size; the values are once, few, many and, for expanded clones, a class.

clone_size,v_call,cdr3_aa
.,TRBV3-1/TRBV3-2,ASSQGQGLSSYEQY
.,TRBV18,ASSPDGEQF
.,TRBV5-6,ASSSTGTSRTGELF
.,TRBV5-6,ASSSDRFGGYT
.,TRBV15,ATSRTGPPYEQY
.,TRBV18,ASSQQGGSTDTQY
.,TRBV11-2,ASSFEGNQPQH
.,TRBV19,ASSFLQGAGTEAF
.,TRBV5-5,ASSPTGQRYNEQF
.,TRBV18,ASTRDTGTGNTIY
.,TRBV18,ASSPRDNSPLH
.,TRBV4-1,ASSQEPYRPYEQY
few,TRBV7-9,ASSLYISGPSSGNTIY
.,TRBV29-1,SVTDRGEGPQH
few,TRBV12-2,ASRLEGARQVSNQPQH
few,TRBV7-9,ASSLVGTSGRVEQF
.,TRBV15,ATSRDRVDTEAF
.,TRBV7-2,ASSQWPGGNQPQH
.,TRBV3-1/TRBV3-2,ASSFRREETQY
.,TRBV6-5,ASRTRWGEQF
once,TRBV19,ASTWGPSSYNSPLH
.,TRBV15,ATSRDGGLTDTQY